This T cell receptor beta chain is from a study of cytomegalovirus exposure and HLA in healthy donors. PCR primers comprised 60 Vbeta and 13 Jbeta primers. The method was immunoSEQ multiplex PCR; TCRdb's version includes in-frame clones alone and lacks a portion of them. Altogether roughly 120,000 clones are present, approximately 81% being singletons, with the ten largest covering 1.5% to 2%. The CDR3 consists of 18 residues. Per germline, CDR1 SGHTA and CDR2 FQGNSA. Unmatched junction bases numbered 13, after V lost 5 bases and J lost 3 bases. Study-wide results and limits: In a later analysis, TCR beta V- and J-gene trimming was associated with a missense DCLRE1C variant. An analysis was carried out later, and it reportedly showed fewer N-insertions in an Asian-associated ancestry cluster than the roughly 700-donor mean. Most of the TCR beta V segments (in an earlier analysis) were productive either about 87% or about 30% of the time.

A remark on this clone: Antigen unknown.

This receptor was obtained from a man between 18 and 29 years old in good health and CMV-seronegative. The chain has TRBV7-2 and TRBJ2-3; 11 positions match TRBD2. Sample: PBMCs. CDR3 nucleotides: TGTGCCAGCAGCCATCTTAGCGGGAGGGGGGAGAGGACAGATACGCAGTATTTT. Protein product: CASSHLSGRGERTDTQYF.